One sample yielded the 9 T cell receptor beta chains listed below, sequenced in a study of cytotoxic CD8 clonotypes in ibrutinib-treated CLL. Sequencing was performed with immunoSEQ multiplex PCR; in TCRdb, only in-frame clones are kept and a portion is missing. This table holds about 130,000 clones, around 80% found once. This specimen consisted of PBMCs, obtained after 12 months of ibrutinib treatment. These receptors were obtained from a human donor with chronic lymphocytic leukemia.

The chain has TRBV5-1 and TRBJ1-4; no firm D call. Deletions cut 4 bases from V and 10 bases from J, with 17 bases between. Germline values: CDR1 SGHRS, CDR2 YFSETQ. The CDR3 is 14 amino acids. CDR3 sequence: CASSLQTNEGKLFF. The CDR3 DNA follows: TGCGCCAGCAGCCTACAGACCAATGAAGGAAAACTGTTTTTT. Filled out from reference TRBV5-1 and TRBJ1-4, the complete variable domain reads KAGVTQTPRYLIKTRGQQVTLSCSPISGHRSVSWYQQTPGQGLQFLFEYFSETQRNKGNFPGRFSGRQFSNSRSEMNVSTLELGDSALYLCASSLQTNEGKLFFGSGTQLSVL.

The rearrangement links TRBV18 to TRBJ2-3; D gene uncertain. Germline V gene data show CDR1 as KGHSH and CDR2 as LQKENI. The CDR3 loop spans 15 amino acids. Between the trimmed V and J ends, which lost 3 bases and 0 bases, there was a span of 10 bases. The CDR3 sequence is CASSPSWSSTDTQYF. The CDR3 DNA reads as TGTGCCAGCTCACCTTCCTGGTCCAGCACAGATACGCAGTATTTT.

The chain has TRBV7-3 and TRBJ2-2, with 7 positions matching TRBD2. Germline V gives CDR1 SGHTA, CDR2 FQGTGA. This CDR3 has 15 residues. The trim removed 5 bases at V and 0 bases at J, leaving 3 bases unmatched. The CDR3 region is CASSRGLANTGELFF. The CDR3 region has the DNA TGTGCCAGCAGCCGCGGACTAGCGAACACCGGGGAGCTGTTTTTT.

The J gene is TRBJ2-2, the V gene TRBV7-2; 7 bases are shared with TRBD1. This CDR3 contains 14 residues. After removal of 4 bases from V and 5 bases from J, the junction contained 4 bases not matched to a gene. The germline V gene has CDR1 SGHTA and CDR2 FQGNSA. The chain's CDR3 is CASSSQTGTGELFF. DNA for the CDR3: TGTGCCAGCAGCTCTCAGACAGGGACCGGGGAGCTGTTTTTT.

The chain joins TRBV28 to TRBJ2-2; 8 bases align to TRBD1. Per germline, CDR1 MDHEN and CDR2 SYDVKM. V lost 5 bases to trimming and J lost 1 base; unmatched junction nucleotides: 3. There are 15 residues in the CDR3. DNA for the CDR3: TGTGCCAGCAGTAATGGGACAGGGAACACCGGGGAGCTGTTTTTT. It specifies CASSNGTGNTGELFF.

The count of this clone is one. The chain joins TRBV2 to TRBJ1-5; unclear D gene. The CDR3 totals 13 residues. CDR1 and CDR2 (germline): SNHLY, FYNNEI. V was cut by 6 bases and J by 3 bases, with 9 bases left in between. The CDR3 DNA follows: TGTGCCAGCAGCATGGTCCACAATCAGCCCCAGCATTTT. Amino acids: CASSMVHNQPQHF.

The genes are TRBV5-1 and TRBJ1-2; unclear D gene. The germline V gene encodes CDR1 SGHRS and CDR2 YFSETQ. The CDR3 runs to 13 residues. Trimming pared 5 bases from V and 2 bases from J, leaving 10 bases between. The CDR3 nucleotides read TGCGCCAGCAGAGATACAGTGAACTATGGCTACACCTTC. Translating gives CASRDTVNYGYTF.

This clone was counted only a few times. The chain uses TRBV28 and TRBJ1-1; D is unresolved. V was shortened by 7 bases and J by 3 bases, with 6 bases between the two germline ends. Germline V gene sequence: CDR1 MDHEN, CDR2 SYDVKM. The CDR3 spans 11 residues. CDR3 bases: TGTGCCAGCATTGGGTACACTGAAGCTTTCTTT. Protein sequence: CASIGYTEAFF.

As DNA, the CDR3 is TGCGCCAGCAGCCAAGATGTCGAATCGGATCTGACTAATGAAAAACTGTTTTTT. This translates into CASSQDVESDLTNEKLFF. The J gene is TRBJ1-4, the V gene TRBV4-1; D uncertain. The CDR3 runs 18 residues. V was cut by 0 bases and J by 2 bases, with 16 bases left in between. Germline V gene sequence: CDR1 MGHRA, CDR2 YSYEKL.